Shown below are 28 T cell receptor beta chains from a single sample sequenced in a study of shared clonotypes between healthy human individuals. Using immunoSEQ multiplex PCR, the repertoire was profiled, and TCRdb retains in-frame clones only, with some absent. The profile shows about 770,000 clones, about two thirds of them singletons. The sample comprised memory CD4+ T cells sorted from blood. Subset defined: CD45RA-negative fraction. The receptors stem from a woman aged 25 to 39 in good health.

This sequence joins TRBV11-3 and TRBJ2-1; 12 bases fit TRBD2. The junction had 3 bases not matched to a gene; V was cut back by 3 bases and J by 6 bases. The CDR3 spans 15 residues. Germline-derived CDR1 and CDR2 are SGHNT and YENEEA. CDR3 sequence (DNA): TGTGCCAGCAGCTTGACTAGCGGGAGCGGCAATGAGCAGTTCTTC. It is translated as CASSLTSGSGNEQFF.

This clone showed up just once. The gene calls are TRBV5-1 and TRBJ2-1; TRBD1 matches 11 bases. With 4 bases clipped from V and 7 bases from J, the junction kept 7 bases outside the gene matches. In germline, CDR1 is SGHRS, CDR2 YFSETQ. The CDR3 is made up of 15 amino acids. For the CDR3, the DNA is TGCGCCAGCAGCCCCGGACAGGGGGCTGGTAATGAGCAGTTCTTC. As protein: CASSPGQGAGNEQFF.

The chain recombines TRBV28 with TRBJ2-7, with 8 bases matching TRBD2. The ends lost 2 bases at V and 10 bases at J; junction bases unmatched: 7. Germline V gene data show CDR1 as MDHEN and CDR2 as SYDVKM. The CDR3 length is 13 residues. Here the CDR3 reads CASSLGEGLAQYF. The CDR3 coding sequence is TGTGCCAGCAGTTTAGGGGAAGGACTAGCCCAGTACTTC.

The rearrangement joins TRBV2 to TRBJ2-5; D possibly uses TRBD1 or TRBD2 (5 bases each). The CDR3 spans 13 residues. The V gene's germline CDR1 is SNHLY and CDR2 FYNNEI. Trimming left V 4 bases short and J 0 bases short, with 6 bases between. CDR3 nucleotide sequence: TGTGCCAGCAGTGGGGACCACCAAGAGACCCAGTACTTC. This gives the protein CASSGDHQETQYF.

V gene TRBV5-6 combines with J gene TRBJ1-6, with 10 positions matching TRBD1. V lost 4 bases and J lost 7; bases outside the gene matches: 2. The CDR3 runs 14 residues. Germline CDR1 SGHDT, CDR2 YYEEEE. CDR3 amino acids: CASSAGQGNSPLHF. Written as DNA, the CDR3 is TGTGCCAGCAGCGCGGGACAGGGGAATTCACCCCTCCACTTT.

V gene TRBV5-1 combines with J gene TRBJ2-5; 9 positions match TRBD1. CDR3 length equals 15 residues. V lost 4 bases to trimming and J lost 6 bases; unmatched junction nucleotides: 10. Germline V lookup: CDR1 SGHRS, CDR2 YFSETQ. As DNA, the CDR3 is TGCGCCAGCAGCCCCCAGGGACAGGGCATGCAGACCCAGTACTTC. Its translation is CASSPQGQGMQTQYF.

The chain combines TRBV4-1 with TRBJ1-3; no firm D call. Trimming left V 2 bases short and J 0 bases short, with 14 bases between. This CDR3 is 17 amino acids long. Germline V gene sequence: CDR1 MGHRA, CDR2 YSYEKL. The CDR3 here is CASSQQDAPFSGNTIYF. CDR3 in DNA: TGCGCCAGCAGCCAACAGGACGCCCCGTTCTCTGGAAACACCATATATTTT.

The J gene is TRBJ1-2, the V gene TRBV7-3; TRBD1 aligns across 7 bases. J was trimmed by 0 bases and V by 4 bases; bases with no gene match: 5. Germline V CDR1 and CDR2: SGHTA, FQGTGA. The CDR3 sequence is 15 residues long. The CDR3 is CASSSRGPTNYGYTF. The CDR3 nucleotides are TGTGCCAGCAGCTCGAGGGGGCCCACTAACTATGGCTACACCTTC.

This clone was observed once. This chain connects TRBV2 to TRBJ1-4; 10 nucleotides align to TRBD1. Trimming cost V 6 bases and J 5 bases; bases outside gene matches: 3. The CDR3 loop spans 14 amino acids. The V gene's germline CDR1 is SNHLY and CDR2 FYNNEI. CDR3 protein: CASSVGQGNEKLFF. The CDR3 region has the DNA TGTGCCAGCAGCGTGGGACAGGGGAATGAAAAACTGTTTTTT.

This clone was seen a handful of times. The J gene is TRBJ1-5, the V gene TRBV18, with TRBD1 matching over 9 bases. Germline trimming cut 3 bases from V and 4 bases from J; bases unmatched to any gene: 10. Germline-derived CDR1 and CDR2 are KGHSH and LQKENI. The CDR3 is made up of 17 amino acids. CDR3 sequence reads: CASSPRTGVISNQPQHF. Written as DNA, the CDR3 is TGTGCCAGCTCACCGAGGACAGGGGTGATTAGTAATCAGCCCCAGCATTTT.

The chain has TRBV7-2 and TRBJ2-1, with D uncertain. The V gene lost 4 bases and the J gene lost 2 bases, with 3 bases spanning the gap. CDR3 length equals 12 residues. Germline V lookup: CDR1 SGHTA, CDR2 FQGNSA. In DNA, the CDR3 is TGTGCCAGCAGCTCAACCTACAATGAGCAGTTCTTC. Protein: CASSSTYNEQFF.

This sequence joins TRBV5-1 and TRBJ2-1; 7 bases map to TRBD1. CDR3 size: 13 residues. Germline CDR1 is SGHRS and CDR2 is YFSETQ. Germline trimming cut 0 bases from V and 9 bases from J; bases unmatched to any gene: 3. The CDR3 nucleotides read TGCGCCAGCAGCTTGGGAGGGGGCGGTGAGCAGTTCTTC. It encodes CASSLGGGGEQFF.

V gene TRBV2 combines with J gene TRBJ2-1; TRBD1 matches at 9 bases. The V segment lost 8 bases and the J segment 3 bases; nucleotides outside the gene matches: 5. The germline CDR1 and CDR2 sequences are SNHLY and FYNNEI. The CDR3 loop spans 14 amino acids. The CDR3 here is CASSGTGYYNEQFF. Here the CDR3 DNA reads TGTGCCAGCTCCGGGACAGGGTACTACAATGAGCAGTTCTTC.

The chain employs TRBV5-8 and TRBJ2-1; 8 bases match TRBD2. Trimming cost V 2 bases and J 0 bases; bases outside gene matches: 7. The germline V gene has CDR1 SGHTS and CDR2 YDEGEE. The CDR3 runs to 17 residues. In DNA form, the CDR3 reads TGTGCCAGCAGCTTAACTAGCGGCTATAGCTCCTACAATGAGCAGTTCTTC. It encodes CASSLTSGYSSYNEQFF.

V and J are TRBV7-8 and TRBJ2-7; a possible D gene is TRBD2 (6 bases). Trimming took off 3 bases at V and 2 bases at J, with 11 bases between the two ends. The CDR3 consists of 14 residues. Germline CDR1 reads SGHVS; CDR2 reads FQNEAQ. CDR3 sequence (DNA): TGTGCCAGCAGCTTTCGGGACTTAACCTACGAGCAGTACTTC. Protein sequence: CASSFRDLTYEQYF.

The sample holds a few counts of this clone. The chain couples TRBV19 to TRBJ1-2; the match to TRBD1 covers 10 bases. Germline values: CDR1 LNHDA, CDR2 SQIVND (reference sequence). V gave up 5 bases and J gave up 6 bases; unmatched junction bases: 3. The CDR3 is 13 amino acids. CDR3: CASSRGQGDGYTF. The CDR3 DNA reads TGTGCCAGTAGTCGAGGACAGGGGGATGGCTACACCTTC.

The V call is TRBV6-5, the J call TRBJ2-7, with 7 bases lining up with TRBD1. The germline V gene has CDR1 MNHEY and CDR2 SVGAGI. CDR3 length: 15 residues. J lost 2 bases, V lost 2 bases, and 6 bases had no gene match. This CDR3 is CASSYSGQGAYEQYF. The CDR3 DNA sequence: TGTGCCAGCAGTTACAGCGGTCAGGGGGCCTACGAGCAGTACTTC.

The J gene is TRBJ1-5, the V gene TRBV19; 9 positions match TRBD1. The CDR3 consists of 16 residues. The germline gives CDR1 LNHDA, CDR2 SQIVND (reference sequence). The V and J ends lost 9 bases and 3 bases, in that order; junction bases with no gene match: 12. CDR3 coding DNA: TGTGCCAGCGACCTCGGGACAGGGTTGGCCAATCAGCCCCAGCATTTT. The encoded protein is CASDLGTGLANQPQHF.

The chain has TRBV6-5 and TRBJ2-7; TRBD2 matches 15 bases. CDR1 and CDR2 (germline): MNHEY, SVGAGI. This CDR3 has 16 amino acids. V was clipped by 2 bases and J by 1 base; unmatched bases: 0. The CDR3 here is CASSYGTSGGSYEQYF. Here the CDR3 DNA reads TGTGCCAGCAGTTACGGGACTAGCGGGGGGTCCTACGAGCAGTACTTC.

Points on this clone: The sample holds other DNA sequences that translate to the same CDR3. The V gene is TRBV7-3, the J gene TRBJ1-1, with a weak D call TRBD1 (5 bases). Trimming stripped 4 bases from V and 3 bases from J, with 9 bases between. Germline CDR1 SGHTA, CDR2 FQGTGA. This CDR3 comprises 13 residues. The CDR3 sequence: CASSSQGDTEAFF. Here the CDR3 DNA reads TGTGCCAGCAGCTCCCAGGGCGACACTGAAGCTTTCTTT.

As DNA, the CDR3 is TGTGCCAGCTTAGGGGAGGCTAGCGTTACCGGGGAGCTGTTTTTT. Amino acid sequence: CASLGEASVTGELFF. The gene calls are TRBV2 and TRBJ2-2; perhaps TRBD2 as D (6 bases). The CDR3 covers 15 residues. Germline V gene lookup returns CDR1 SNHLY and CDR2 FYNNEI. The ends were cut back, 8 bases at V and 5 bases at J, with 18 bases in the middle.

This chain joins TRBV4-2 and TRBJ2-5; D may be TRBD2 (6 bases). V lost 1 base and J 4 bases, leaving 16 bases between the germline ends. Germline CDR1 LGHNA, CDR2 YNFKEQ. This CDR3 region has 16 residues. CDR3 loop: CASSQGAGSGLETQYF. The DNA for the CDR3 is TGTGCCAGCAGCCAAGGGGCGGGGTCGGGATTAGAGACCCAGTACTTC.

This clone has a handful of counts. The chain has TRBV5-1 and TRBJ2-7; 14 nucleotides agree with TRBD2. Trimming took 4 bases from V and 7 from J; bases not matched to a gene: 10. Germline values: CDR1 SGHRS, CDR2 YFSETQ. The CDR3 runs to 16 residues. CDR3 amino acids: CASSPSGTSGSGEQYF. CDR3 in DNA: TGCGCCAGCAGCCCGAGTGGGACTAGCGGGAGTGGAGAGCAGTACTTC.

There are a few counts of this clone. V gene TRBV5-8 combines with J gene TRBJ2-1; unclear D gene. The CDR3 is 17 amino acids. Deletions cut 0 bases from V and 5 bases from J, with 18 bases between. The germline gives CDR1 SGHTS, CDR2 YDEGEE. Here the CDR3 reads CASSLEVASDGHNEQFF. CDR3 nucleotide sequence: TGTGCCAGCAGCTTGGAAGTGGCTTCGGACGGACACAATGAGCAGTTCTTC.

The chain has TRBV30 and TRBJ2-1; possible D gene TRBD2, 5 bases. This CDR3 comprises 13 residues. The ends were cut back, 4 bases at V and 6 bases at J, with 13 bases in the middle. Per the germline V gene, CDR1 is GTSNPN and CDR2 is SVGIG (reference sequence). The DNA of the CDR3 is TGTGCCTGGACCCGGGGTAGCGTCAATGAGCAGTTCTTC. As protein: CAWTRGSVNEQFF.

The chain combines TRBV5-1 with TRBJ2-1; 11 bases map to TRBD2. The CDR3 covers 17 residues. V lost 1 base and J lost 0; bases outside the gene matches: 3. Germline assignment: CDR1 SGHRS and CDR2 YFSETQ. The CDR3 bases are TGCGCCAGCAGCTTGTATACTAGCGGGAGCTCCTACAATGAGCAGTTCTTC. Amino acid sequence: CASSLYTSGSSYNEQFF.

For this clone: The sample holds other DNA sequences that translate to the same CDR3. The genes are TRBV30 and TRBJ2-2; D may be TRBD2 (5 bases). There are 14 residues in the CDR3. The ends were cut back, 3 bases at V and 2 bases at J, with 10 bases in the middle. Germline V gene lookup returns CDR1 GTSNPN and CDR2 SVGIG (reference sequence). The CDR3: CAWSREGNTGELFF. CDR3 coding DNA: TGTGCCTGGAGCCGCGAGGGAAACACCGGGGAGCTGTTTTTT.

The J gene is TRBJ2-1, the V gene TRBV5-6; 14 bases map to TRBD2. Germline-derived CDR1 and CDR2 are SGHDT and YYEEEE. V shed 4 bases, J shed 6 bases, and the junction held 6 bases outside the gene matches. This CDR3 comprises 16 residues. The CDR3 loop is CASSQGLAGVSNEQFF. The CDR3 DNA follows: TGTGCCAGCAGCCAGGGACTAGCGGGAGTAAGCAATGAGCAGTTCTTC.